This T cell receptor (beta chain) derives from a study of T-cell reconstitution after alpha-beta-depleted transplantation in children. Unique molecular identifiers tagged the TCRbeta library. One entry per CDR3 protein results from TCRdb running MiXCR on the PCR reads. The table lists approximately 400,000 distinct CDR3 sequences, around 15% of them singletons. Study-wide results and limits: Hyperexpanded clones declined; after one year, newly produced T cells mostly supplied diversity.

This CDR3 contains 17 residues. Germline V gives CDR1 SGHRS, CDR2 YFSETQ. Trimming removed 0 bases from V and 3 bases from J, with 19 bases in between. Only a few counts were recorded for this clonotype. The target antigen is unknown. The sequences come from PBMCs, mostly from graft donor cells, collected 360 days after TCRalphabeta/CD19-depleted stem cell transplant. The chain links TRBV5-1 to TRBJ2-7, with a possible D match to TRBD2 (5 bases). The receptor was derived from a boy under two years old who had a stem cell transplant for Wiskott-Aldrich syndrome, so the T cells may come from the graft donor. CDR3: CASSLADYTIGFYEQYF. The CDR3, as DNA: TGCGCCAGCAGCTTGGCCGACTACACTATAGGATTCTACGAGCAGTACTTC.